These 2 T cell receptor beta chains were all obtained from the same sample, sequenced in a study of CDR3 diversity in severe acne. TCRdb recomputed calls from the PCR reads with MiXCR, one row per CDR3 protein. In the table there are about 90,000 distinct CDR3 sequences, approximately 49% of which are singletons. Sequencing was done on a sample of blood. Receptors were obtained from a male donor with severe acne vulgaris.

A note on this clonotype: Given a much more abundant clone one base away, this may be a read error. The chain carries TRBV12-3 or TRBV12-4 and TRBJ2-1; tentatively, D is TRBD2 (5 bases). There are 12 residues in the CDR3. With 8 bases removed from V and 7 bases from J, the gap between germline ends came to 12 bases. CDR3 loop: CASGATMNEQFF. CDR3 nucleotides: TGTGCCAGCGGTGCGACTATGAATGAGCAGTTCTTC.

The gene calls are TRBV4-1 and TRBJ2-3; 7 bases are shared with TRBD1. The CDR3 is made up of 16 amino acids. The germline V gene has CDR1 MGHRA and CDR2 YSYEKL. J gave up 2 bases and V 4 bases, and 9 bases lay outside the gene matches. As DNA, the CDR3 is TGCGCCAGCAGCCCAGACGGGACAGCCGTCACAGATACGCAGTATTTT. Translation gives CASSPDGTAVTDTQYF.